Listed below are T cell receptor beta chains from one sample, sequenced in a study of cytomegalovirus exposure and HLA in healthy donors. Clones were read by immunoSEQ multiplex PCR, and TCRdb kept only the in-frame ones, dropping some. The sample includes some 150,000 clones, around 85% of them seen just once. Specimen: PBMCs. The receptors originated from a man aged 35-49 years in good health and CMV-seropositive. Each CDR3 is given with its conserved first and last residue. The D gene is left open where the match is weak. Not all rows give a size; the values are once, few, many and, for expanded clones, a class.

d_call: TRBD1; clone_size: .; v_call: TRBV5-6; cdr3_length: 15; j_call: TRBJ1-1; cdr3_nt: TGTGCCAGCAGCCCCGCTACCGCAGGGGGCGCAGGATCTTTCTTT; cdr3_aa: CASSPATAGGAGSFF
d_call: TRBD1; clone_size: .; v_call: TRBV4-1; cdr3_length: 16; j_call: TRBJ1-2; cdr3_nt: TGCGCCAGCAGCCAAGAACAGGGGATCTCTAACTATGGCTACACCTTC; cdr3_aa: CASSQEQGISNYGYTF
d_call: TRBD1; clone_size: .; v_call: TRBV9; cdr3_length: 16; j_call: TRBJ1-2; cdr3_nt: TGTGCCAGCAGCGTAGCCTTAGGGACAGGGGGCTCTGGCTACACCTTC; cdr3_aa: CASSVALGTGGSGYTF
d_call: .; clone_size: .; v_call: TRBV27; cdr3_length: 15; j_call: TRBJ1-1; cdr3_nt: TGTGCCAGCAGGCCGACCCGCGGGCGGGGCACTGAAGCTTTCTTT; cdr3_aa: CASRPTRGRGTEAFF
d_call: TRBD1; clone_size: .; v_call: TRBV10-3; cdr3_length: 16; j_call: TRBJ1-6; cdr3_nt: TGTGCCATCAGTGAGCATCAGGACAGGGTTAATTCACCCCTCCACTTT; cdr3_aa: CAISEHQDRVNSPLHF
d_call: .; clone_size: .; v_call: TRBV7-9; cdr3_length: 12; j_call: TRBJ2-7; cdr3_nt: TGTGCCAGCAGCCTGACTGGCACCGAGCAGTACTTC; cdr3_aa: CASSLTGTEQYF
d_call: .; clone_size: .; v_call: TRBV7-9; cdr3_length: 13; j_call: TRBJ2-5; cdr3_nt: TGTGCCAGCACCCCGGGAGTATCGGAGACCCAGTACTTC; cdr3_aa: CASTPGVSETQYF
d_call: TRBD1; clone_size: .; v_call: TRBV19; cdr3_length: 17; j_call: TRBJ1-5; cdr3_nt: TGTGCCAGTAGTGGAGGTCCCCCGGACAGGCGCAATCAGCCCCAGCATTTT; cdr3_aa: CASSGGPPDRRNQPQHF
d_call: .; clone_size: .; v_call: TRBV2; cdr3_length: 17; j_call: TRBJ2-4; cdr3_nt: TGTGCCAGCAGTCCTAGAGCGGGACACGTAGCCAAAAACATTCAGTACTTC; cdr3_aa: CASSPRAGHVAKNIQYF
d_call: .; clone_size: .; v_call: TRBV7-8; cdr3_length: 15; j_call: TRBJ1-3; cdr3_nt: TGTGCCAGCAGCTTAGTCGGCACAGCTGGAAACACCATATATTTT; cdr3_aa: CASSLVGTAGNTIYF
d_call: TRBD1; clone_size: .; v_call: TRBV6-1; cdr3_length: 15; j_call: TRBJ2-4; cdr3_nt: TGTGCCAGCAGTCCCCAGACAGGGACGTACGGCATTCAGTACTTC; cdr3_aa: CASSPQTGTYGIQYF
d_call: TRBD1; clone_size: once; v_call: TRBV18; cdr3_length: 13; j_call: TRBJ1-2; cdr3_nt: TGTGCCAGCTCTCCCGGGGCAGGGGGACTCTACACCTTC; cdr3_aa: CASSPGAGGLYTF
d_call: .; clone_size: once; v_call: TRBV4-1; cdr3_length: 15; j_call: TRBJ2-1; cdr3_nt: TGCGCCAGCAGCCAAGTGCAGGGCCGTGGGGCTGAGCAGTTCTTC; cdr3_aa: CASSQVQGRGAEQFF
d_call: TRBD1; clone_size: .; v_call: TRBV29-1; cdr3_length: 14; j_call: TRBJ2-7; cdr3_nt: TGCAGCGTGTCGGACAGGGTAAGCTCCTACGAGCAGTACTTC; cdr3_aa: CSVSDRVSSYEQYF
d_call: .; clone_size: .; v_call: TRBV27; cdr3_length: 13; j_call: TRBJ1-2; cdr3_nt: TGTGCCAGCAGTTTAGACAGGCACTATGGCTACACCTTC; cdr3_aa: CASSLDRHYGYTF
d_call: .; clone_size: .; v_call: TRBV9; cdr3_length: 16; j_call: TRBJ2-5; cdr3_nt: TGTGCCAGCAGCGTAGGGACGGGGGGCCTCCAAGAGACCCAGTACTTC; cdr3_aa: CASSVGTGGLQETQYF
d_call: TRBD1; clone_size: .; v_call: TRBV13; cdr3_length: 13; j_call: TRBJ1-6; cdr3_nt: TGTGCCACTACAGGGGGCCGGGGTTCACCCCTCCACTTT; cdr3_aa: CATTGGRGSPLHF
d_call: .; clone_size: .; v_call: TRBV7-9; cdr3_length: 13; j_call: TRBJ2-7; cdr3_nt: TGTGCCAGCAGCTTGGGGCAGTCGAGCGAGCAGTACTTC; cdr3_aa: CASSLGQSSEQYF
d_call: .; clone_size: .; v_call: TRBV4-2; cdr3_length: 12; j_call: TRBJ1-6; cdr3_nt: TGTGCCAGCAGCCAAGATGGGAGGGCCCTCCACTTT; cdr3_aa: CASSQDGRALHF
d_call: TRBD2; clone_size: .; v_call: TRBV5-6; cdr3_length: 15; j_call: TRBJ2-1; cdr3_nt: TGTGCCAGCAGCTACGTAGCGGGAGGGTACAATGAGCAGTTCTTC; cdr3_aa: CASSYVAGGYNEQFF
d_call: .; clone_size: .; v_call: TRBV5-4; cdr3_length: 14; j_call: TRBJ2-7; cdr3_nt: TGTGCCAGCAGCTTCCCCGGGAGAACTAACGAGCAGTACTTC; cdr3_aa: CASSFPGRTNEQYF
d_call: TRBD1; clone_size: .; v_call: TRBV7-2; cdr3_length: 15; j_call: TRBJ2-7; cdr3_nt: TGTGCCAGCAGCCGAGAAAACAGGGGGCGTTACGAGCAGTACTTC; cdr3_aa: CASSRENRGRYEQYF
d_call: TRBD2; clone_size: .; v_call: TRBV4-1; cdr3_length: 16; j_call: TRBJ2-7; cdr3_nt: TGCGCCAGCAGCCAAGAGACTAGCGGGAACCCCTACGAGCAGTACTTC; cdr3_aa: CASSQETSGNPYEQYF
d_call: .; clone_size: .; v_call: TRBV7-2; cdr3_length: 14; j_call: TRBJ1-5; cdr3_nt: TGTGCCAGCAGCTTTCAGGGGCCCACTCAGCCCCAGCATTTT; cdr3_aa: CASSFQGPTQPQHF
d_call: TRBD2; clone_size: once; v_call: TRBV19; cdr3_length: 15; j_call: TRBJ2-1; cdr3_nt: TGTGCCAGTAGTGACGGACTAGCGCTGTACAATGAGCAGTTCTTC; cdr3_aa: CASSDGLALYNEQFF
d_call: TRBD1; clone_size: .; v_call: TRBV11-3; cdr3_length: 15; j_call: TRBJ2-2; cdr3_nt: TGTGCCAGCAGCCCCGGACAGGGTTGGACCGGGGAGCTGTTTTTT; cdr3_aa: CASSPGQGWTGELFF
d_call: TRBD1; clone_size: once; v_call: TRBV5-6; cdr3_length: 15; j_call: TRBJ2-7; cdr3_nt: TGTGCCAGCAGGAACCGGGACAGGCCGTCCTACGAGCAGTACTTC; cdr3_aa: CASRNRDRPSYEQYF
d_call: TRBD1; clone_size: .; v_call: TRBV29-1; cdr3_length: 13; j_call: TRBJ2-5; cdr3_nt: TGCAGCACTTGGACAGGGCTACAAGAGACCCAGTACTTC; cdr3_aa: CSTWTGLQETQYF
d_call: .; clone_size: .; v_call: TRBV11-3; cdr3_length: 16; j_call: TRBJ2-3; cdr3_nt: TGTGCCAGCAGCCTACCTTTTGGTGACACCCGGGATACGCAGTATTTT; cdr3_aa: CASSLPFGDTRDTQYF
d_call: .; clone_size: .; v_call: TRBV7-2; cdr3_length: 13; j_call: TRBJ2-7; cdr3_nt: TGTGCCAGCAGCTTAGGCACTCCCTACGAGCAGTACTTC; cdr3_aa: CASSLGTPYEQYF
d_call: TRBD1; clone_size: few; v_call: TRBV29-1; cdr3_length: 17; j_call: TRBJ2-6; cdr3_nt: TGCAGCGCATCGACAGGGGTGGCCTCTCCTGGGGCCAACGTCCTGACTTTC; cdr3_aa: CSASTGVASPGANVLTF
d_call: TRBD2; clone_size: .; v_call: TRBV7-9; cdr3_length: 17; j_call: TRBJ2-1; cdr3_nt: TGTGCCAGCAGCTCTCCTCTCCCTAGCGGGGGCCTCAATGAGCAGTTCTTC; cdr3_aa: CASSSPLPSGGLNEQFF
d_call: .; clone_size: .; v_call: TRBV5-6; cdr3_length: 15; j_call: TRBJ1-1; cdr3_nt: TGTGCCAGCAGATTGGTAGGGGGGGGATTCACTGAAGCTTTCTTT; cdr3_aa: CASRLVGGGFTEAFF
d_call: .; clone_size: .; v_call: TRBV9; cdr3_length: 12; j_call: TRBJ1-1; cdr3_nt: TGTGCCAGCAGCGGACAGAACACTGAAGCTTTCTTT; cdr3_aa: CASSGQNTEAFF
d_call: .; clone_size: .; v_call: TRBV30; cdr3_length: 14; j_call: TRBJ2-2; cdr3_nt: TGTGCCTGGAGTGTCACCCAAGGCGGCGGGGAGCTGTTTTTT; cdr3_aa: CAWSVTQGGGELFF
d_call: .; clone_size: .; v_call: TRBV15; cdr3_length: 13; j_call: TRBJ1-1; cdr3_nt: TGTGCCACCAGCAGAGAATCCGGGACACAAGCTTTCTTT; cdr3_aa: CATSRESGTQAFF
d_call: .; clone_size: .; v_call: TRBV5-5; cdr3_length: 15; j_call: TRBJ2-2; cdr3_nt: TGTGCCAGCAGCCTTTACTCCAGGGGCGCCGGGGAGCTGTTTTTT; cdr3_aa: CASSLYSRGAGELFF
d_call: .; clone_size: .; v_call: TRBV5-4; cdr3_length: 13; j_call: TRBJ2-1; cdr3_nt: TGTGCCAGCAGCTCCGACAGTTACAATGAGCAGTTCTTC; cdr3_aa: CASSSDSYNEQFF
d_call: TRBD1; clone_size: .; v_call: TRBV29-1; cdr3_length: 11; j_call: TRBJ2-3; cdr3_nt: TGCAGCGTGGGGACAGGGGATACGCAGTATTTT; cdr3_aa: CSVGTGDTQYF
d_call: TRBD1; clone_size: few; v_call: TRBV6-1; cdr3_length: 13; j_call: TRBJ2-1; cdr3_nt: TGTGCCAGCCTGGGACAGGCCTACAATGAGCAGTTCTTC; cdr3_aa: CASLGQAYNEQFF
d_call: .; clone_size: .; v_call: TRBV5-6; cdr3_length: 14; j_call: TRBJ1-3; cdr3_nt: TGTGCCAGCAGCTTGGGGACAGCAATCGGCACCATATATTTT; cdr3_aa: CASSLGTAIGTIYF
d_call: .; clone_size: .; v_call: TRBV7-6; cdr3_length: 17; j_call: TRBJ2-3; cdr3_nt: TGTGCCAGCAGCCTAGGGGGGGGCGCTTATCGCACAGATACGCAGTATTTT; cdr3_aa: CASSLGGGAYRTDTQYF
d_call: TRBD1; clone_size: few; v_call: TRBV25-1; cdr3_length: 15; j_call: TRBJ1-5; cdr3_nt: TGTGCCAGCAGTGAGGCAGGGGGATTCAATCAGCCCCAGCATTTT; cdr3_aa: CASSEAGGFNQPQHF
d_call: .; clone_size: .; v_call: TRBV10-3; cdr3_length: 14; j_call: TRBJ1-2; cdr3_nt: TGTGCCATCACCTGGAAACAGGATCCCGATGGCTACACCTTC; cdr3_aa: CAITWKQDPDGYTF
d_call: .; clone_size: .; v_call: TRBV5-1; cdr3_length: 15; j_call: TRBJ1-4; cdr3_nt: TGCGCCAGCAGCGGGAGGGGTGCAACTAATGAAAAACTGTTTTTT; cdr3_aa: CASSGRGATNEKLFF
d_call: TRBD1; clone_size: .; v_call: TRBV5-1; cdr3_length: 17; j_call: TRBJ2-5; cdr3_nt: TGCGCCAGCAGCTTGCTCCCGGGGACAGGGGTCCAAGAGACCCAGTACTTC; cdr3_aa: CASSLLPGTGVQETQYF
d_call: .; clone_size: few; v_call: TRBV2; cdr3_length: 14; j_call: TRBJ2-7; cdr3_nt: TGTGCCAGCAGGATGACAGTAGATAGCTACGAGCAGTACTTC; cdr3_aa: CASRMTVDSYEQYF
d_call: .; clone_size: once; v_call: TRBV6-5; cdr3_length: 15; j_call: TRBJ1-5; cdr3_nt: TGTGCCAGCAGGCCAGGAGGGAACGGCAATCAGCCCCAGCATTTT; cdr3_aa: CASRPGGNGNQPQHF
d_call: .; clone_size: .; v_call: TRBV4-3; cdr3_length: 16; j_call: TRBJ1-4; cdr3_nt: TGCGCCAGCAGCCAAGAATGGCGGGGGCGCAATGAAAAACTGTTTTTT; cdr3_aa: CASSQEWRGRNEKLFF
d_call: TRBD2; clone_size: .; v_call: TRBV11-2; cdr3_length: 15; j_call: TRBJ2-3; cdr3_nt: TGTGCCAGCAGCCATAGCGGGAGAAGCACAGATACGCAGTATTTT; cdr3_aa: CASSHSGRSTDTQYF
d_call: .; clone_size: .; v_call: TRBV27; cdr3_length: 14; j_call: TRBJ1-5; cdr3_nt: TGTGCCAGCAGTTTATCTTATAGCAATCAGCCCCAGCATTTT; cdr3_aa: CASSLSYSNQPQHF